Listed here are 30 T cell receptor beta chains from one sample, sequenced in a study of blood T cell repertoires in COVID-19. Method: immunoSEQ multiplex PCR; TCRdb's copy keeps in-frame clones and lacks some. The top ten hold roughly 6.8% of the sample, which has 160,000 or so clones, around three quarters seen once. The sequenced material came from peripheral blood. Receptor source: a man aged 65 to 79 with active or convalescent COVID-19.

The rearrangement joins TRBV5-1 to TRBJ2-1; TRBD2 is a possible D gene (6 bases). Per germline, CDR1 SGHRS and CDR2 YFSETQ. The CDR3 has 18 amino acids. V lost 4 bases and J lost 8, with 28 bases in between. CDR3 nucleotides: TGCGCCAGCAGCCCCTCCGGAAGTTTGCCGGGAGCTAGGGATGAGCAGTTCTTC. Amino acid sequence: CASSPSGSLPGARDEQFF.

The chain carries TRBV19 and TRBJ2-5; TRBD2 is a possible D gene (6 bases). Trimming shortened V by 4 bases and J by 5 bases, and 11 bases separated the two germline ends. This CDR3 is 13 amino acids long. Per the germline V gene, CDR1 is LNHDA and CDR2 is SQIVND (reference sequence). In DNA form, the CDR3 reads TGTGCCAGTAGTAGGCAGGCGGGGGAGACCCAGTACTTC. It is translated as CASSRQAGETQYF. Using reference TRBV19 and TRBJ2-5 for the parts outside the CDR3, the full variable domain is DGGITQSPKYLFRKEGQNVTLSCEQNLNHDAMYWYRQDPGQGLRLIYYSQIVNDFQKGDIAEGYSVSREKKESFPLTVTSAQKNPTAFYLCASSRQAGETQYFGPGTRLLVL.

J is TRBJ2-6 and V is TRBV30; D remains ambiguous. V lost 2 bases and J lost 0, with 5 bases in between. The CDR3 is 14 residues long. The germline V gene has CDR1 GTSNPN and CDR2 SVGIG (reference sequence). The CDR3 DNA reads TGTGCCTGGAGTCCCTTCTCTGGGGCCAACGTCCTGACTTTC. It translates to CAWSPFSGANVLTF.

This clone showed up just once. V and J are TRBV24-1 and TRBJ2-1; D is unclear. Germline V gives CDR1 KGHDR, CDR2 SFDVKD. V lost 4 bases, J lost 5 bases, and 14 bases lay in between. CDR3 length equals 15 residues. The CDR3 protein is CATSDRVGNNNEQFF. The CDR3 nucleotides read TGTGCCACCAGTGACCGCGTGGGCAACAACAATGAGCAGTTCTTC.

The chain has TRBV7-9 and TRBJ1-4; 8 bases are shared with TRBD1. J was trimmed by 4 bases and V by 1 base; bases with no gene match: 2. This CDR3 comprises 15 residues. Germline CDR1 and CDR2: SEHNR and FQNEAQ (reference sequence). This CDR3 is CASSLGDRSNEKLFF. The CDR3 DNA is TGTGCCAGCAGCTTAGGGGACAGGAGTAATGAAAAACTGTTTTTT.

The V call is TRBV6-1, the J call TRBJ1-5, with a tentative D call TRBD1 (6 bases). The V end lost 4 bases, the J end lost 0 bases, and 25 bases lay between the germline ends. Germline CDR1 is MNHNS and CDR2 is SASEGT. The CDR3 runs 20 residues. The CDR3 spells CASSASLGAGVGYSNQPQHF. CDR3 nucleotides: TGTGCCAGCAGTGCCTCTCTGGGGGCAGGGGTGGGGTATAGCAATCAGCCCCAGCATTTT.

The V gene is TRBV19, the J gene TRBJ1-5, with D possibly matching TRBD1 (5 bases). Germline V CDR1 and CDR2: LNHDA, SQIVND (reference sequence). The CDR3 contains 17 residues. Trimming left V 5 bases short and J 0 bases short, with 17 bases between. The CDR3 region is CASSEGAQYPSNQPQHF. The CDR3, as DNA: TGTGCCAGTAGTGAAGGGGCACAGTACCCTAGCAATCAGCCCCAGCATTTT. Combining the CDR3 with reference TRBV19 and TRBJ1-5 gives the whole variable domain DGGITQSPKYLFRKEGQNVTLSCEQNLNHDAMYWYRQDPGQGLRLIYYSQIVNDFQKGDIAEGYSVSREKKESFPLTVTSAQKNPTAFYLCASSEGAQYPSNQPQHFGDGTRLSIL.

This clone was picked up one time. V is TRBV29-1 and J is TRBJ1-1, with D possibly matching TRBD1 (6 bases). With 6 bases removed from V and 2 bases from J, the gap between germline ends came to 10 bases. In germline, CDR1 is SQVTM, CDR2 ANQGSEA. The CDR3 runs 12 residues. CDR3 in amino acids: CSVDRFNTEAFF. The CDR3 DNA follows: TGCAGCGTAGACAGGTTCAACACTGAAGCTTTCTTT.

This clone was found once. The chain uses TRBV12-5 and TRBJ1-2; D is possibly TRBD1 (6 bases). This CDR3 comprises 18 residues. The germline V gene has CDR1 LGHNT and CDR2 FRNRAP. Trimming removed 0 bases from V and 2 bases from J, with 19 bases in between. CDR3 sequence: CASGLVSTDGQKNYGYTF. As DNA, the CDR3 is TGTGCTAGTGGTTTGGTTTCGACCGATGGACAGAAGAACTATGGCTACACCTTC.

The genes are TRBV4-2 and TRBJ1-4; weak D call: TRBD1 (5 bases). The CDR3 is 12 residues long. V shed 2 bases and J shed 7 bases, with 5 bases lying between them. CDR1 is LGHNA and CDR2 is YNFKEQ in the germline V gene. This CDR3 reads CASSQRGEKLFF. DNA for the CDR3: TGTGCCAGCAGCCAAAGGGGTGAAAAACTGTTTTTT.

In this sample, this clone turned up a few times. The chain combines TRBV6-5 with TRBJ2-2, with TRBD1 matching over 9 bases. CDR1 is MNHEY, CDR2 SVGAGI, per germline. The CDR3 contains 16 residues. J gave up 6 bases and V 0 bases, and 5 bases lay outside the gene matches. The CDR3 reads CASSYSGTGTAGELFF. DNA for the CDR3: TGTGCCAGCAGTTACTCGGGGACAGGGACAGCCGGGGAGCTGTTTTTT.

The chain carries TRBV4-1 and TRBJ1-6; TRBD1 matches at 7 bases. The V segment lost 4 bases and the J segment 7 bases; nucleotides outside the gene matches: 7. This CDR3 spans 15 amino acids. Germline V gene data show CDR1 as MGHRA and CDR2 as YSYEKL. The chain's CDR3 is CASSLYRGKNSPLHF. The CDR3 region has the DNA TGCGCCAGCAGCCTTTACAGGGGAAAGAATTCACCCCTCCACTTT.

The rearrangement uses TRBV25-1 and TRBJ2-1; tentatively, D is TRBD2 (5 bases). Germline V gene lookup returns CDR1 MGHDK and CDR2 SYGVNS. The CDR3 has 16 residues. V lost 2 bases to trimming and J lost 6 bases, with 17 bases between them. The CDR3 bases are TGTGCCAGCAGTGAAGGTGAAGCTCAGAGGGTCAATGAGCAGTTCTTC. Encoded protein: CASSEGEAQRVNEQFF.

This clone came up a few times. The rearrangement links TRBV5-5 to TRBJ1-5; 9 positions agree with TRBD1. CDR3 length equals 15 residues. The ends lost 2 bases at V and 5 bases at J; junction bases unmatched: 5. Germline V CDR1 and CDR2: SGHKS, YYEKEE (reference sequence). The CDR3 DNA reads TGTGCCAGCAGCTTACAGGGGGCTTGGGATCAGCCCCAGCATTTT. This sequence encodes CASSLQGAWDQPQHF.

Turning to this clone: Other DNA sequences in this sample translate to the same CDR3. DNA of the CDR3: TGTGCCAGCAGTTACTCCCGGGGATCAACCTACGAGCAGTACTTC. This translates into CASSYSRGSTYEQYF. V gene TRBV6-5 combines with J gene TRBJ2-7; perhaps TRBD2 as D (5 bases). Trimming cost V 0 bases and J 2 bases, with 11 bases left between them. Germline V gene data show CDR1 as MNHEY and CDR2 as SVGAGI. This CDR3 contains 15 residues.

The V and J genes are TRBV5-4 and TRBJ1-2; 7 positions match TRBD1. Per the germline V gene, CDR1 is SGHNT and CDR2 is YYREEE (reference sequence). This CDR3 has 14 amino acids. Trimming cost V 4 bases and J 2 bases; bases outside gene matches: 5. CDR3 in amino acids: CASSADRANYGYTF. CDR3 in DNA: TGTGCCAGCAGCGCCGACAGGGCCAACTATGGCTACACCTTC. The full variable domain, in which reference TRBV5-4 and TRBJ1-2 provide the parts outside the CDR3, is ETGVTQSPTHLIKTRGQQVTLRCSSQSGHNTVSWYQQALGQGPQFIFQYYREEENGRGNFPPRFSGLQFPNYSSELNVNALELDDSALYLCASSADRANYGYTFGSGTRLTVV.

The V and J genes are TRBV7-2 and TRBJ1-5; D is perhaps TRBD1 (5 bases). Trimming removed 1 base from V and 6 bases from J, with 10 bases in between. There are 14 residues in the CDR3. Germline loops: CDR1 SGHTA, CDR2 FQGNSA. The DNA for the CDR3 is TGTGCCAGCAGCTTAGGGGGCTTGAGTCAGCCCCAGCATTTT. It translates to CASSLGGLSQPQHF.

The chain uses TRBV2 and TRBJ2-7, with D perhaps TRBD1 (8 bases). This CDR3 has 14 residues. Deletions cut 7 bases from V and 6 bases from J, with 19 bases between. Germline assignment: CDR1 SNHLY and CDR2 FYNNEI. This chain's CDR3 is CASIGGGGQGEQYF. The CDR3 coding sequence is TGTGCCAGCATTGGGGGGGGAGGACAGGGCGAGCAGTACTTC.

This sequence joins TRBV27 and TRBJ1-5; 8 bases are a match to TRBD1. The V and J ends lost 3 bases and 6 bases, in that order; junction bases with no gene match: 4. The CDR3 runs to 14 residues. Germline-derived CDR1 and CDR2 are MNHEY and SMNVEV (reference sequence). Written as DNA, the CDR3 is TGTGCCAGCAGTTTCGGAACAGGGGGTCAGCCCCAGCATTTT. Its protein product is CASSFGTGGQPQHF.

The gene calls are TRBV6-5 and TRBJ1-3, with D unclear. With 8 bases removed from V and 5 bases from J, the gap between germline ends came to 16 bases. The CDR3 has 14 residues. CDR1 is MNHEY and CDR2 is SVGAGI in the germline V gene. CDR3 DNA sequence: TGTGCCAGCCATACTGGACCCGGGAGAAACACCATATATTTT. Its translation: CASHTGPGRNTIYF.

This chain links TRBV30 with TRBJ1-6; tentative D call: TRBD1 (5 bases). Germline V CDR1 and CDR2: GTSNPN, SVGIG (reference sequence). The CDR3 contains 16 residues. V dropped 0 bases and J dropped 6 bases, with 15 bases sitting between them. The CDR3 spells CAWSVQVWNSNSPLHF. In DNA form, the CDR3 reads TGTGCCTGGAGTGTACAGGTTTGGAACTCTAATTCACCCCTCCACTTT.

The chain couples TRBV2 to TRBJ1-2; 7 positions match TRBD1. V dropped 3 bases and J dropped 0; count of bases not matched to a gene: 10. CDR3 length: 17 residues. The V gene's germline CDR1 is SNHLY and CDR2 FYNNEI. CDR3 bases: TGTGCCAGCAGTGAGGTGACAGGGTTTTTCACTAACTATGGCTACACCTTC. Amino acid sequence: CASSEVTGFFTNYGYTF.

J is TRBJ2-3 and V is TRBV5-5; TRBD1 is a possible D gene (5 bases). Trimming stripped 3 bases from V and 3 bases from J, with 8 bases between. CDR1 and CDR2 from the germline V gene are SGHKS and YYEKEE (reference sequence). This CDR3 has 13 amino acids. CDR3 amino acids: CASSSSGTDTQYF. The CDR3 DNA sequence: TGTGCCAGCAGCTCGTCAGGGACAGATACGCAGTATTTT. The whole variable domain, remainder taken from reference TRBV5-5 and TRBJ2-3, is DAGVTQSPTHLIKTRGQQVTLRCSPISGHKSVSWYQQVLGQGPQFIFQYYEKEERGRGNFPDRFSARQFPNYSSELNVNALLLGDSALYLCASSSSGTDTQYFGPGTRLTVL.

The chain links TRBV10-1 to TRBJ2-7; 12 positions agree with TRBD2. J was trimmed by 5 bases and V by 3 bases; bases with no gene match: 8. The CDR3 has 16 amino acids. The germline CDR1 and CDR2 sequences are WNHNN and SYGVQD (reference sequence). CDR3 residues: CASSDSLAGGKNEQYF. In nucleotides, the CDR3 is TGCGCCAGCAGTGATTCACTAGCGGGAGGTAAAAACGAGCAGTACTTC.

The J gene is TRBJ1-3, the V gene TRBV11-2; 7 bases line up with TRBD1. The CDR3 extends over 15 amino acids. Trimming removed 5 bases from V and 2 bases from J; junction bases left unmatched: 6. Germline-derived CDR1 and CDR2 are SGHAT and FQNNGV. CDR3 residues: CASSGATGAGNTIYF. The CDR3 DNA is TGTGCCAGCAGCGGCGCAACAGGGGCTGGAAACACCATATATTTT.

V usage is TRBV5-3 and J usage is TRBJ2-7; 7 bases map to TRBD1. TRBV5-3 is an open reading frame whose function is uncertain. The CDR3 sequence is 14 residues long. The junction had 4 bases not matched to a gene; V was cut back by 0 bases and J by 4 bases. The CDR3 sequence is CARSLDRGSYEQYF. The CDR3 DNA sequence: TGTGCCAGAAGCTTGGACAGGGGTTCGTACGAGCAGTACTTC.

V is TRBV7-9 and J is TRBJ2-3; 7 bases line up with TRBD1. The CDR3 totals 15 residues. From germline, CDR1 is SEHNR and CDR2 FQNEAQ (reference sequence). V trimming: 5 bases; J trimming: 4 bases; junction bases outside the gene matches: 9. The DNA for the CDR3 is TGTGCCAGCAGCCGGGACAGCTCTTGGGCAGATACGCAGTATTTT. It encodes CASSRDSSWADTQYF.

V usage is TRBV30 and J usage is TRBJ2-1; 10 bases align to TRBD2. Unmatched junction bases numbered 4, after V lost 3 bases and J lost 2 bases. Germline loops: CDR1 GTSNPN, CDR2 SVGIG (reference sequence). The CDR3 is made up of 15 amino acids. CDR3 residues: CAWSELAGPYNEQFF. Written as DNA, the CDR3 is TGTGCCTGGAGCGAACTAGCGGGACCCTACAATGAGCAGTTCTTC. Supplemented by reference TRBV30 and TRBJ2-1, the full variable domain reads SQTIHQWPATLVQPVGSPLSLECTVEGTSNPNLYWYRQAAGRGLQLLFYSVGIGQISSEVPQNLSASRPQDRQFILSSKKLLLSDSGFYLCAWSELAGPYNEQFFGPGTRLTVL.

CDR3 residues: CASSRNSGGRADTQYF. Written as DNA, the CDR3 is TGTGCCAGCAGCCGGAATAGCGGGGGGAGGGCAGATACGCAGTATTTT. The chain joins TRBV3-1 (or the pseudogene TRBV3-2) to TRBJ2-3, with TRBD2 matching over 10 bases. V lost 4 bases to trimming and J lost 4 bases; unmatched junction nucleotides: 8. The CDR3 covers 16 residues. Germline CDR1 LGHDT, CDR2 YNNKEL (reference sequence).

This chain connects TRBV7-9 to TRBJ1-6; D perhaps matches TRBD1 (6 bases). Germline-derived CDR1 and CDR2 are SEHNR and FQNEAQ (reference sequence). The CDR3 runs 15 residues. Trimming removed 4 bases at V and 1 base at J, with 8 bases between. The CDR3 DNA reads as TGTGCCAGCAGCTCAGGGGAGTCCTATAATTCACCCCTCCACTTT. Translated, it gives CASSSGESYNSPLHF. The whole variable domain, filled in from reference TRBV7-9 and TRBJ1-6, reads DTGVSQNPRHKITKRGQNVTFRCDPISEHNRLYWYRQTLGQGPEFLTYFQNEAQLEKSRLLSDRFSAERPKGSFSTLEIQRTEQGDSAMYLCASSSGESYNSPLHFGNGTRLTVT.